This T cell receptor beta chain emerged from a study of shared clonotypes between healthy human individuals. Regarding the study as a whole: Generation probabilities were higher for clonotypes shared across all four sorted-subset donors than for unshared ones.

V was shortened by 1 base and J by 4 bases, with 13 bases between the two germline ends. Germline V gene lookup returns CDR1 MNHNS and CDR2 SASEGT. The CDR3 has 15 amino acids. As regards this clone: Antigen: not known.

Genomic DNA belonging to each subset was distributed in equal measure over several immunoSEQ plates. A roughly 200 ng quantity of DNA, roughly 30,000 T cell genomes, went into the sorted-subset replicate PCRs. Using immunoSEQ multiplex PCR, the repertoire was profiled, and TCRdb retains in-frame clones only, with some absent. The sample has about 110,000 clones, about 72% seen once. This rearrangement joins TRBV6-1 to TRBJ1-2; possible D gene TRBD1, 6 bases. Sequencing used memory CD8+ T cells sorted from blood. Subset given: CD45RO+ cells pooled with CCR7-negative TemRA cells. The receptor comes from a woman aged 25 to 39 in good health. CDR3: CASSEEGDTFYGYTF. In nucleotides, the CDR3 is TGTGCCAGCAGTGAAGAAGGGGACACATTCTATGGCTACACCTTC.